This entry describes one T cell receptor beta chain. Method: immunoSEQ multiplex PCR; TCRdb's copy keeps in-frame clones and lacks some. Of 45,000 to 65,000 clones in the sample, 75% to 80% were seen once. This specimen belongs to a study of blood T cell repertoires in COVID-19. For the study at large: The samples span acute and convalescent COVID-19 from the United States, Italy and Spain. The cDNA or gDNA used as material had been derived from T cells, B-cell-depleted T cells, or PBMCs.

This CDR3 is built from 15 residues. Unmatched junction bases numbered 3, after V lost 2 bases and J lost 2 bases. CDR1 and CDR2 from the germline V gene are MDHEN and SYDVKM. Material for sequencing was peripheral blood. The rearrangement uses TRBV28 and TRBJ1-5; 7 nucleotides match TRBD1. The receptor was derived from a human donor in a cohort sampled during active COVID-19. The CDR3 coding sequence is TGTGCCAGCAGTTTACAGGGGGTTGGCAATCAGCCCCAGCATTTT. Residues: CASSLQGVGNQPQHF.